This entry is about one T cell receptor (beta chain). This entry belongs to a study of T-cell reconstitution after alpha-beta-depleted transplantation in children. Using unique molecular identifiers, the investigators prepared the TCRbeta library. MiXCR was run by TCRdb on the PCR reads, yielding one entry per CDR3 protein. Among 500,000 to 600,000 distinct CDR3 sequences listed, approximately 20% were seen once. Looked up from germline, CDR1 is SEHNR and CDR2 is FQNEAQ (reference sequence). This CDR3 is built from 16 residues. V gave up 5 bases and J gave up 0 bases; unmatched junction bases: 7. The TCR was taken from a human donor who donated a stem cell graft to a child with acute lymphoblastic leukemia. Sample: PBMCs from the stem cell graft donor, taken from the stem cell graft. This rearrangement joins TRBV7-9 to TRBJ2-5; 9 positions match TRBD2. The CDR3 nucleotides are TGTGCCAGCAGCCCCGGACTAGCGCCGTACCAAGAGACCCAGTACTTC. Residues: CASSPGLAPYQETQYF.